The TCR beta chain described here comes from a study of cytomegalovirus exposure and HLA in healthy donors. This clone appeared a single time. Its antigen is currently unknown. Overall study results and limits: Analysis was performed later, and it showed HLA-associated TCR beta chains to be more clonally expanded than equally common others. Certain indistinguishable V segments, among them TRBV6-2 and TRBV6-3, were excluded. Most of the TCR beta V segments (in an earlier analysis) were productive either about 87% or about 30% of the time.

PCR used 60 Vbeta primers and 13 Jbeta primers. Generated by immunoSEQ multiplex PCR, the TCRdb table keeps only in-frame clones and is missing some. The data show around 130,000 clones, roughly 82% seen once. The junction had 11 bases not matched to a gene; V was cut back by 5 bases and J by 4 bases. The germline gives CDR1 SGHTA, CDR2 FQGNSA. This CDR3 has 15 amino acids. At the time of sampling, donors were nominally healthy, though unrecorded immune exposures were likely. The source is a male donor in good health and CMV-seropositive. The sample consisted of PBMCs. This chain joins TRBV7-2 and TRBJ2-7, with 7 bases lining up with TRBD1. CDR3 in amino acids: CASSRTDRPSYEQYF. The CDR3 bases are TGTGCCAGCAGCCGCACGGACAGGCCTTCATACGAGCAGTACTTC.